This T cell receptor beta chain was retrieved from a study of CD8 T cells in ankylosing spondylitis. The TCR beta libraries were generated through quantitative 5'-RACE incorporating molecular barcodes. TCRdb analysed the 5' RACE reads with MiXCR anew, one entry per CDR3 protein. The data show around 320,000 distinct CDR3 sequences, less than 25% seen once. This clonotype appeared a few times. What it binds is not known. Study outcomes and limitations: What appeared characteristic of ankylosing spondylitis blood was a TCR beta motif of eight highly homologous variants. Within peripheral blood, clones linked to disease were CD8+ and relatively rare.

In germline, CDR1 is SQVTM, CDR2 ANQGSEA. This CDR3 region has 12 residues. The V gene lost 3 bases and the J gene lost 3 bases, with 8 bases spanning the gap. Sequencing was carried out using blood, either unsorted or a sorted T cell fraction (not recorded which). The chain has TRBV29-1 and TRBJ2-5; D gene unclear. The TCR sequence derives from a female donor with ankylosing spondylitis or in good health (not recorded which). Here the CDR3 reads CSVDLQEETQYF. Here the CDR3 DNA reads TGCAGCGTTGACTTGCAGGAAGAGACCCAGTACTTC.